Here is one TCR beta chain with its context. This sample is drawn from a study of blood T cell repertoires in COVID-19. Sequenced by immunoSEQ multiplex PCR; TCRdb stores in-frame clones only, minus some. The repertoire includes 150,000 to 200,000 clones, over 80% of them detected once, and roughly 13% sits in the top ten. Trimming cost V 3 bases and J 5 bases; bases outside gene matches: 9. The V gene's germline CDR1 is SGHRS and CDR2 YFSETQ. The CDR3 covers 15 residues. The sequence derives from a man between 70 and 80 years old who had recovered from COVID-19. The chain recombines TRBV5-1 with TRBJ1-2; 8 bases match TRBD1. The sequenced sample consisted of peripheral blood. DNA for the CDR3: TGCGCCAGCAGCTCGGGAGACAGGGGCGGTTATGGCTACACCTTC. This gives the protein CASSSGDRGGYGYTF. Based on the CDR3 plus reference TRBV5-1 and TRBJ1-2, the full variable domain is KAGVTQTPRYLIKTRGQQVTLSCSPISGHRSVSWYQQTPGQGLQFLFEYFSETQRNKGNFPGRFSGRQFSNSRSEMNVSTLELGDSALYLCASSSGDRGGYGYTFGSGTRLTVV.